These T cell receptor beta chains were read from a single sample in a study of T cell responses to AZD1222 COVID-19 vaccine. Only in-frame clones appear in the TCRdb table, and some are missing; sequencing was by immunoSEQ multiplex PCR. The sample lists about 110,000 clones, about 90% seen once, with approximately 10% in the top ten. The specimen was peripheral blood, collected on day 0 of AZD1222 vaccination. These receptors all come from an adult in good health. CDR3s include the opening cysteine and the closing phenylalanine or tryptophan. D genes are given only for firm matches. A clone size is listed for some rows: how often the clone was seen (once, few, many), or a class if it is expanded.

v_gene	abundance	j_gene	d_gene	CDR3aa	CDR3nt
TRBV7-8	-	TRBJ1-5	-	CASSSFAGFSNQPQHF	TGTGCCAGCAGCTCATTCGCAGGGTTTAGCAATCAGCCCCAGCATTTT
TRBV27	-	TRBJ2-1	TRBD1	CASSWDRAENNEQFF	TGTGCCAGCAGTTGGGACAGGGCCGAAAACAATGAGCAGTTCTTC
TRBV7-2	-	TRBJ2-1	TRBD2	CASSEGLAGRGEQFF	TGTGCCAGCAGCGAGGGACTAGCGGGGAGGGGTGAGCAGTTCTTC
TRBV11-3	once	TRBJ2-5	-	CASSLWPAKAPQYF	TGTGCCAGCAGCCTATGGCCAGCCAAAGCGCCCCAGTACTTC
TRBV10-3	-	TRBJ2-5	-	CAISGGREETQYF	TGTGCCATCAGCGGGGGGCGGGAAGAGACCCAGTACTTC
TRBV15	-	TRBJ2-7	-	CATSVGSTYEQYF	TGTGCCACCAGCGTCGGGAGTACCTACGAGCAGTACTTC
TRBV3-1/TRBV3-2	-	TRBJ2-1	TRBD2	CASSQERLAVYNEQFF	TGTGCCAGCAGCCAAGAACGCCTAGCGGTCTACAATGAGCAGTTCTTC
TRBV7-8	few	TRBJ2-7	TRBD2	CASSPGGSGGSREQYF	TGTGCCAGCAGCCCCGGGGGTAGCGGGGGGTCCAGAGAGCAGTACTTC
TRBV6-5	-	TRBJ2-5	-	CASTRTAQETQYF	TGTGCCAGCACCCGGACAGCGCAAGAGACCCAGTACTTC
TRBV6-2/TRBV6-3	-	TRBJ1-3	-	CASSRWDASSGNTIYF	TGTGCCAGCAGTCGATGGGACGCCTCCTCTGGAAACACCATATATTTT
TRBV7-3	-	TRBJ2-1	TRBD2	CASSLKFIVGGYNEQFF	TGTGCCAGCAGCTTAAAGTTTATAGTCGGGGGGTACAATGAGCAGTTCTTC
TRBV7-2	-	TRBJ2-1	-	CASSLGSVTYNEQFF	TGTGCCAGCAGCTTAGGGAGCGTGACCTACAATGAGCAGTTCTTC
TRBV5-1	once	TRBJ2-1	-	CASSGGQPYNEQFF	TGCGCCAGCAGCGGGGGACAACCCTACAATGAGCAGTTCTTC
TRBV24-1	-	TRBJ1-2	TRBD1	CATTGTGALFGILTF	TGTGCCACCACCGGGACAGGGGCTTTATTTGGGATCCTCACCTTC
TRBV5-4	-	TRBJ2-1	-	CASSLLAGPYNEQFF	TGTGCCAGCAGCTTGCTAGCCGGACCCTACAATGAGCAGTTCTTC
TRBV13	-	TRBJ1-3	TRBD1	CASSFLTGGVENTIYF	TGTGCCAGCAGCTTTTTAACAGGGGGCGTCGAAAACACCATATATTTT
TRBV11-3	-	TRBJ2-3	TRBD1	CASSFPRDRVTDTQYF	TGTGCCAGCAGCTTCCCCCGGGACAGGGTTACAGATACGCAGTATTTT
TRBV19	-	TRBJ2-7	-	CASSPGVGAYEQYF	TGTGCCAGTAGTCCAGGTGTAGGGGCCTACGAGCAGTACTTC
TRBV7-9	-	TRBJ1-6	-	CASSLAWGRKNSPLHF	TGTGCCAGCAGCTTAGCCTGGGGACGGAAGAATTCACCCCTCCACTTT
TRBV6-5	-	TRBJ2-2	TRBD1	CASSRDSGTGELFF	TGTGCCAGCAGCCGGGACAGCGGCACCGGGGAGCTGTTTTTT
TRBV19	-	TRBJ2-7	TRBD1	CASSIYSGQGKPYEQYF	TGTGCCAGTAGTATTTATTCGGGACAGGGTAAACCCTACGAGCAGTACTTC
TRBV9	-	TRBJ1-3	-	CASSDRTTYSGNTIYF	TGTGCCAGCAGCGACCGTACCACATACTCTGGAAACACCATATATTTT
TRBV9	-	TRBJ2-1	TRBD2	CASSARLAGGPRDEQFF	TGTGCCAGCAGCGCCCGACTAGCGGGGGGGCCTAGGGATGAGCAGTTCTTC
TRBV5-1	-	TRBJ2-5	TRBD1	CASSYGTGEETQYF	TGCGCCAGCAGCTACGGGACAGGGGAAGAGACCCAGTACTTC
TRBV30	-	TRBJ2-7	-	CAWSIGRYEQYF	TGTGCCTGGAGTATAGGGCGCTACGAGCAGTACTTC
TRBV27	few	TRBJ1-1	-	CASRGWDTEAFF	TGTGCCAGCAGAGGTTGGGACACTGAAGCTTTCTTT
TRBV30	-	TRBJ2-5	TRBD1	CAWSALTGGGETQYF	TGTGCCTGGAGTGCCCTGACAGGGGGTGGGGAGACCCAGTACTTC
TRBV3-1/TRBV3-2	-	TRBJ1-4	TRBD1	CASSQGQGVYNEKLFF	TGTGCCAGCTCGCAGGGACAGGGGGTCTACAATGAAAAACTGTTTTTT
TRBV4-1	-	TRBJ2-2	-	CASSQVVGTGELFF	TGCGCCAGCAGCCAAGTAGTGGGAACCGGGGAGCTGTTTTTT
TRBV7-8	-	TRBJ2-7	-	CASSSGQTRENEQYF	TGTGCCAGCAGCTCAGGCCAGACCAGGGAAAACGAGCAGTACTTC
TRBV3-1/TRBV3-2	-	TRBJ1-1	-	CASSQGPARAFF	TGTGCCAGCAGCCAAGGGCCCGCAAGGGCTTTCTTT
TRBV6-9	-	TRBJ2-7	TRBD1	CARYEIGQGAYEQYF	TGTGCCAGGTATGAGATTGGTCAGGGGGCCTACGAGCAGTACTTC